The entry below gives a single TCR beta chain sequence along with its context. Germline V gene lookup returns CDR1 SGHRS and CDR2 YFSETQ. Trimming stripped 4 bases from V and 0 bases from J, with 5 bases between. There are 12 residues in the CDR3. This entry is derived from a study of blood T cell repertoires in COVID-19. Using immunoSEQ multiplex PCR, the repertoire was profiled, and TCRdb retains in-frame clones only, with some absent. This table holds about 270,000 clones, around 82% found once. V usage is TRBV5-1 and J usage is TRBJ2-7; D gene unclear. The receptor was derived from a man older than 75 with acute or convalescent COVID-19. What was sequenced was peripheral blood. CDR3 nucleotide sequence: TGCGCCAGCAGCGAGGCCTCCTACGAGCAGTACTTC. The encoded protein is CASSEASYEQYF.